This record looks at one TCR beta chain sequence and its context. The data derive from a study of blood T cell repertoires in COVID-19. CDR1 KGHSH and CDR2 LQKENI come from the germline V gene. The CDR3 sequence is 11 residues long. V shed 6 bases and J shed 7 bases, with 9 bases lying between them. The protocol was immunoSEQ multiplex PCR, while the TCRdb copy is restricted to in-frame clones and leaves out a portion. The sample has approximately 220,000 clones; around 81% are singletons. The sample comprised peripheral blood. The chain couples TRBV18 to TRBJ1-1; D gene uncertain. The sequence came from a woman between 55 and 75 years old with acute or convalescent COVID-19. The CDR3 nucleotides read TGTGCCAGCTCCCCCGGGATTGAAGCTTTCTTT. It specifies CASSPGIEAFF.